Listed below are T cell receptor beta chains from one sample, sequenced in a study of blood T cell repertoires in COVID-19. Assay used: immunoSEQ multiplex PCR; TCRdb lists only in-frame clones, some missing. The sample contains about 260,000 clones, approximately 87% of which appear only once. The sample comprised peripheral blood. Receptors were obtained from a man aged 60 to 69 who had recovered from COVID-19. Both conserved end residues are part of each CDR3. Fields, in order: V gene, J gene, CDR3 length, D gene, clone size, CDR3 DNA, CDR3 protein. D genes are given only for firm matches. A clone size is listed for some rows: how often the clone was seen (once, few, many), or a class if it is expanded.

V: TRBV2; J: TRBJ2-5; length: 15; D: -; size: -; DNA: TGTGCCAGCAGTGGTGTCAGGGGGGCTCAAGAGACCCAGTACTTC; CDR3: CASSGVRGAQETQYF
V: TRBV4-2; J: TRBJ2-7; length: 14; D: -; size: few; DNA: TGTGCCAGCAGCCAAGATCTGGAGAAGTACGAGCAGTACTTC; CDR3: CASSQDLEKYEQYF
V: TRBV19; J: TRBJ2-1; length: 16; D: TRBD2; size: -; DNA: TGTGCCAGTAGTACTTTAACTAGCGGGAGCTACAATGAGCAGTTCTTC; CDR3: CASSTLTSGSYNEQFF
V: TRBV28; J: TRBJ1-4; length: 15; D: -; size: -; DNA: TGTGCCAGCAAGGAAGGGTCGGCCAGAGGGGAAAAACTGTTTTTT; CDR3: CASKEGSARGEKLFF
V: TRBV27; J: TRBJ1-1; length: 14; D: -; size: -; DNA: TGTGCCAGCAGTTTGGGCTACGCGGGGACTGAAGCTTTCTTT; CDR3: CASSLGYAGTEAFF
V: TRBV28; J: TRBJ1-4; length: 17; D: -; size: -; DNA: TGTGCCAGCAGTTCTCCATCGCTGCTAGGAACTAATGAAAAACTGTTTTTT; CDR3: CASSSPSLLGTNEKLFF
V: TRBV6-2/TRBV6-3; J: TRBJ2-3; length: 20; D: TRBD2; size: few; DNA: TGTGCCAGCAGCCCGCGGACTAGCGGGAGGGCCCGTCGCGGCACAGATACGCAGTATTTT; CDR3: CASSPRTSGRARRGTDTQYF
V: TRBV18; J: TRBJ2-4; length: 17; D: TRBD1; size: -; DNA: TGTGCCAGCTCACCACTAGGACAGGGACTAGCCAAAAACATTCAGTACTTC; CDR3: CASSPLGQGLAKNIQYF
V: TRBV9; J: TRBJ2-7; length: 15; D: TRBD1; size: -; DNA: TGTGCCAGCAGCCTGGGACAGACCACTCTCTACGAGCAGTACTTC; CDR3: CASSLGQTTLYEQYF
V: TRBV18; J: TRBJ1-2; length: 13; D: TRBD1; size: -; DNA: TGTGCCAGCTCAGACAGGGGAGGCTATGGCTACACCTTC; CDR3: CASSDRGGYGYTF
V: TRBV30; J: TRBJ2-6; length: 17; D: TRBD1; size: few; DNA: TGTGCCTGGAGTAAGCCGACAGGGCGCTCTGGGGCCAACGTCCTGACTTTC; CDR3: CAWSKPTGRSGANVLTF
V: TRBV7-9; J: TRBJ2-7; length: 15; D: -; size: -; DNA: TGTGCCAGCAGCTTTTTCTTAGCGGAGGTCTACGAGCAGTACTTC; CDR3: CASSFFLAEVYEQYF
V: TRBV6-4; J: TRBJ1-2; length: 14; D: -; size: -; DNA: TGTGCCAGCAGTGCCGAAGGAGGAGGAATGGGCTACACCTTC; CDR3: CASSAEGGGMGYTF
V: TRBV10-2; J: TRBJ1-3; length: 16; D: TRBD1; size: -; DNA: TGCGCCAGCAGTGAGTGGGCAGGGGGTTCTGGAAACACCATATATTTT; CDR3: CASSEWAGGSGNTIYF
V: TRBV2; J: TRBJ2-3; length: 15; D: TRBD2; size: -; DNA: TGTGCCAGCAGAGGTAGCGGGAGGGCAGGTGATACGCAGTATTTT; CDR3: CASRGSGRAGDTQYF
V: TRBV7-2; J: TRBJ1-3; length: 15; D: -; size: -; DNA: TGTGCCAGCAGCTTAGTGCGGGTCTCTGGAAACACCATATATTTT; CDR3: CASSLVRVSGNTIYF
V: TRBV19; J: TRBJ2-1; length: 15; D: TRBD2; size: -; DNA: TGTGCCAGTAGTATATACGGCGGGGGGGAGTATGAGCAGTTCTTC; CDR3: CASSIYGGGEYEQFF
V: TRBV5-6; J: TRBJ1-2; length: 12; D: -; size: -; DNA: TGTGCCAGCAGCTTGGTCTCAGGCCGACGCACCTTC; CDR3: CASSLVSGRRTF
V: TRBV30; J: TRBJ1-2; length: 14; D: TRBD1; size: many; DNA: TGTGCCTGGAGTCGTGACAGGGGGACCTATGGCTACACCTTC; CDR3: CAWSRDRGTYGYTF
V: TRBV14; J: TRBJ2-7; length: 14; D: -; size: -; DNA: TGTGCCAGCAGCCAAGGGTCTGGCACCTACGAGCAGTACTTC; CDR3: CASSQGSGTYEQYF
V: TRBV5-1; J: TRBJ2-2; length: 15; D: -; size: -; DNA: TGCGCCAGCAGCTTGAGTAGTCTGAACACCGGGGAGCTGTTTTTT; CDR3: CASSLSSLNTGELFF
V: TRBV19; J: TRBJ1-5; length: 17; D: TRBD1; size: -; DNA: TGTGCCAGTAATCCGATGGCCGGGACAGGGGGGAGTCAGCCCCAGCATTTT; CDR3: CASNPMAGTGGSQPQHF
V: TRBV6-6; J: TRBJ1-5; length: 18; D: -; size: -; DNA: TGTGCCAGCAGTCAGGGAGGATTTGGCCGCCGGAGCAATCAGCCCCAGCATTTT; CDR3: CASSQGGFGRRSNQPQHF
V: TRBV7-8; J: TRBJ2-3; length: 16; D: -; size: -; DNA: TGTGCCAGCAGCACAGGTTTGTGGGGTGCAAGGGATACGCAGTATTTT; CDR3: CASSTGLWGARDTQYF
V: TRBV9; J: TRBJ1-2; length: 15; D: TRBD1; size: -; DNA: TGTGCCAGCAGCGCCCAGACAGGGCGGAACTATGGCTACACCTTC; CDR3: CASSAQTGRNYGYTF
V: TRBV11-3; J: TRBJ2-5; length: 15; D: TRBD2; size: -; DNA: TGTGCCAGCAGCCCCCTAGCGGGAGGGCAAGAGACCCAGTACTTC; CDR3: CASSPLAGGQETQYF
V: TRBV25-1; J: TRBJ2-1; length: 14; D: -; size: few; DNA: TGTGCCAGCAGTGAATTTCGGGGGAGCAATGAGCAGTTCTTC; CDR3: CASSEFRGSNEQFF